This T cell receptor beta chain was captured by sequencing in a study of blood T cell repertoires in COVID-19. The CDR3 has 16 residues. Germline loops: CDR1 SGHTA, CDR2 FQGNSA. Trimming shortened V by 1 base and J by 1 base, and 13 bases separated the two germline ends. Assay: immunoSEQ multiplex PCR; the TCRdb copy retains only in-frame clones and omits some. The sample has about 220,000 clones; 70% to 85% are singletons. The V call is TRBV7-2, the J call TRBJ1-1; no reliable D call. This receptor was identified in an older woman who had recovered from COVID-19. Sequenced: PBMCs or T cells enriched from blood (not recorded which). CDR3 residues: CASSLEIRHGNTEAFF. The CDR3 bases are TGTGCCAGCAGCTTAGAAATAAGACACGGGAACACTGAAGCTTTCTTT.